Sequencing of this TCR beta chain was carried out in a study of shared clonotypes between healthy human individuals. As for this clone: The antigen is undetermined.

Repertoires were generated with immunoSEQ multiplex PCR, while TCRdb's copy carries only in-frame clones and drops some. The data show 2,500,000 or so clones, with approximately 94% seen just once and approximately 0.36% held by the top ten. The germline V and J ends were trimmed by 1 base and 0 bases, with 9 bases remaining between them. The V gene's germline CDR1 is MGHRA and CDR2 YSYEKL. This CDR3 contains 15 residues. Broader study findings: As a rule, naive subsets had a larger estimated richness than memory subsets. Among non-shared clonotypes, generation probabilities were lower than among those shared by all four donors. Rarefaction showed sorted-subset sequencing was incomplete despite large depth.

V usage is TRBV4-1 and J usage is TRBJ2-5; D ambiguous. The sequence derives from a man between 18 and 29 years old in good health. Some clones in this sample may be carry-over from other donors' samples. The sample taken for sequencing was naive CD4+ T cells from PBMCs. The subset here: CD45RA+ positively selected. The DNA of the CDR3 is TGCGCCAGCAGCCAAGGACGGAGAGACCAAGAGACCCAGTACTTC. Translated, it gives CASSQGRRDQETQYF.